This TCR beta chain was found in a study of PD-L1 blockade in urothelial cancer (dated by TCRdb to the late 2010s). As for the study more broadly: All patients started therapy around 2014 and received atezolizumab 1,200 mg intravenously every 3 weeks. About 90% of the roughly 29 patients were males with bladder-origin urothelial cancer, and 18 of 29 reported a prior smoking history. Patients had an ECOG performance status of 0 or 1 and had received between 0 and 3 prior chemotherapy regimens. Blood samples were analyzed 3 weeks after the start of treatment (second dose) and 6 weeks after the start of treatment. Blood samples gave median yields of approximately 130,000 T cells and 82,636 unique TCRs, along with a median clonality of about 0.084. The study, an exploratory multi-omic analysis, examined somatic, immune and clinical correlates of response to PD-L1 blockade with atezolizumab in urothelial cancer. Pretreatment tumor samples, along with matched peripheral blood collected serially before and after atezolizumab treatment, underwent TCR sequencing. Durable clinical benefit was defined as progression-free survival longer than 6 months, and TCR features were also tested against progression-free and overall survival. Whole exome sequencing and RNA sequencing of pretreatment tumors were performed alongside TCR sequencing in the same patients. Fewer than ten patients reached durable clinical benefit, while some 20 patients did not. Pretreatment blood TCR-seq was available for 30 or so patients, at least one posttreatment blood collection was obtained for roughly 25 patients, and tumor TCR-seq was available for roughly 25 patients. Overall study outcomes, separate from this receptor: Improved progression-free and overall survival was found to be associated with pretreatment peripheral blood TCR clonality below the median. Because the sample size was small (n = 29) and many of the analyses were exploratory, the results are meant to be hypothesis-generating. At 3 weeks after the start of treatment, tumor-associated TCR clones in peripheral blood had expanded more in patients with durable benefit (n of about 20, p = 0.022).

Each PCR received spiked-in synthetic TCR analog templates so that absolute template abundance could be estimated from read counts. The immunoSEQ assay used bias-controlled V and J gene primers to amplify TCRbeta CDR3 regions from genomic DNA. Rearranged TCRbeta segments were sequenced at approximately 20X coverage. The authors' pipeline ran thus. Sequencing errors were corrected by clustering and CDR3s were annotated against IMGT to assign V, D and J genes. Downstream analyses used only productive TCRbeta rearrangements and left out out-of-frame or stop-codon sequences. To compute clonality, Shannon entropy was normalized by the log of the number of unique productive sequences and then subtracted from one. Fisher's exact test with Benjamini-Hochberg correction, using a cutoff of adjusted p below 0.01, was how clones that differed between time points or between blood and tumor were identified. The table was pulled from immuneACCESS by TCRdb, which kept in-frame rearrangements only. Such tables lose some clones; where checked, under half of the loss comes from unresolved V genes, and the rest has no known cause. That table furnishes V, J and clone size, whereas the DNA furnished D and trimming. The table for this sample lists approximately 50,000 clones; nearly 90% of them were counted only once. The leading ten clones occupy 6% to 9% of the sample.

Remarks on this clone: The antigen it binds to is not known. Base qualities are not recorded, but no much larger clone differs from it by a single base.

The cohort comprised fewer than 35 patients with locally advanced or metastatic urothelial carcinoma treated at Memorial Sloan Kettering on a trial protocol. Peripheral blood mononuclear cells were collected pretreatment and during treatment, with between 1 and 8 total time points per patient. The Qiagen DNeasy Blood extraction kit was used to purify genomic DNA from total PBMCs and from tumor samples. PBMCs were collected pretreatment and during treatment, and were isolated and stored as previously described. The V end loses 4 bases and the J end loses 7 bases, and a stretch of 17 bases separates them. The CDR3 has 16 amino acids, counting the end cysteine and phenylalanine. The DNA shown is the 48-base CDR3, in frame from base 1. The germline V gene provides CDR1 KGHSH and CDR2 LQKENI.

Source: PBMCs, taken around atezolizumab (anti-PD-L1) treatment. The receptor was derived from a man in his fifties or sixties with urothelial cancer. This receptor chain uses TRBV18 and TRBJ1-6, with TRBD1 as a weak D call on 6 bases. The CDR3 protein sequence reads: CASSLDIQGENSPLHF. The nucleotide sequence is given as TGTGCCAGCTCACTGGATATACAGGGAGAGAATTCACCCCTCCACTTT. The entire variable domain, with the stretches around the CDR3 drawn from the reference TRBV18 and TRBJ1-6 proteins, is NAGVMQNPRHLVRRRGQEARLRCSPMKGHSHVYWYRQLPEEGLKFMVYLQKENIIDESGMPKERFSAEFPKEGPSILRIQQVVRGDSAAYFCASSLDIQGENSPLHFGNGTRLTVT.